Only a few counts were recorded for the clone carrying this T cell receptor beta chain. Its specificity is unknown. This specimen includes other DNA sequences encoding the same CDR3. The data are from a study of beta chain features in type 1 diabetes. Study observations and caveats: The study found fewer insertions and more deletions at VDJ junctions in type 1 diabetes patients. In comparison with healthy donors, patients had naive, central memory and Treg TCRB repertoires that appeared more similar.

As every portion of the isolated RNA was reverse transcribed, the sequencing read expressed TCRB transcripts. Clones were sequenced by immunoSEQ multiplex PCR, and TCRdb holds only the in-frame ones, with some missing. Here the sample spans 430,000 or so clones, 10% to 12% being singletons. This CDR3 has 14 amino acids. V lost 1 base to trimming and J lost 2 bases; unmatched junction nucleotides: 1. Germline CDR1 and CDR2: LGHNA and YNFKEQ. The TCR was taken from a woman between 18 and 29 years old in good health. The gene calls are TRBV4-2 and TRBJ2-5, with TRBD2 matching 7 bases. Sequencing was done on a sample of naive CD4+ T cells from blood. CDR3 bases: TGTGCCAGCAGCCAAGGCGGGGGACAAGAGACCCAGTACTTC. Translated: CASSQGGGQETQYF.